The clone carrying this T cell receptor (beta chain) was detected a few times. Its antigen is unidentified. The V gene lost 5 bases and the J gene lost 2 bases, with 11 bases spanning the gap. The CDR3 is 14 residues long. The germline V gene encodes CDR1 MNHEY and CDR2 SVGEGT. TCRdb re-analysed the RT-PCR reads in MiXCR, keeping a single row per CDR3 protein. In the table there are more than 550,000 distinct CDR3 sequences, over 9.5% of which are singletons. The sample belongs to a study of response to subunit inactivated influenza vaccine. Points from the study as a whole: Only a handful of new T cells, the authors suggested, are recruited with each seasonal influenza vaccination.

This receptor was identified in a man in his fifties who received an inactivated influenza vaccine. The chain uses TRBV6-2 or TRBV6-3 and TRBJ2-3; no firm D call. Material: PBMCs from blood, obtained on the day of vaccination. The CDR3 here is CASSPRHHTDTQYF. The CDR3 nucleotides are TGTGCCAGCAGTCCCCGACATCACACAGATACGCAGTATTTT.